The 28 T cell receptor gamma chains presented below share a single source sample, sequenced in a study of gamma-delta T cells after stem cell transplantation. With CATT, TCRdb re-called clones from the RT-PCR reads. The profile shows some 1,500 gamma-chain clones, 18% of them singletons. Material: gamma-delta T cells. Receptors originate from a human donor. It is not recorded whose cells these are; they may come from a transplant donor.

Sample share makes this clone large. The chain employs TRGV5 and TRGJ1 or TRGJ2. Germline V gene sequence: CDR1 VINAFY, CDR2 YDVSNSKD. This CDR3 is built from 14 residues. Losses at the gene ends were 2 bases for V and 7 bases for J; bases not matched to a gene: 11. Here the CDR3 DNA reads TGTGCCACCTGGGACAAAACCCCCTGGTATAAGAAACTCTTT. It translates to CATWDKTPWYKKLF.

This clone was counted a few times. The chain combines TRGV8 with TRGJ1 or TRGJ2. Germline CDR1 and CDR2: VENAVY and YDSYNSRV. V lost 5 bases and J lost 10; bases outside the gene matches: 5. The CDR3 is 10 residues long. The CDR3 protein is CATWGPKKLF. The CDR3 DNA reads as TGTGCCACCTGGGGCCCCAAGAAACTCTTT.

This chain joins TRGV4 and TRGJ1 or TRGJ2. CDR1 and CDR2 (germline): EGSTGY, YDSYTSSV. The CDR3 contains 11 residues. V lost 0 bases to trimming and J lost 12 bases; unmatched junction nucleotides: 5. The chain's CDR3 is CATWDGLGKLF. In DNA form, the CDR3 reads TGTGCCACCTGGGATGGGCTCGGGAAACTCTTT.

About this clone: A single base is all that separates this from a far larger clone, so a read error is likely. V and J are TRGV9 and TRGJ1 or TRGJ2. Trimming removed 0 bases from V and 8 bases from J; junction bases left unmatched: 4. The CDR3 spans 12 residues. CDR1 and CDR2 from the germline V gene are GITISATS and ISYDGTV (reference sequence). In nucleotides, the CDR3 is TGTGCCTTGTGGGAGGTGCATGATAAGAAACTCTTT. Its protein product is CALWEVHDKKLF.

Comment on this clone: A much bigger clone sits one base away, suggesting this may be a read error. Different DNA sequences within this sample yield the same CDR3. CDR3 sequence: CALWEAYKKLF. DNA of the CDR3: TGTGCCTTGTGGGAGGCCTATAAGAAACTCTTT. The chain employs TRGV9 and TRGJ1 or TRGJ2. In germline, CDR1 is GITISATS, CDR2 ISYDGTV (reference sequence). J gave up 7 bases and V 2 bases, and 2 bases lay outside the gene matches. CDR3 length: 11 amino acids.

Sample share makes this clone large. The rearrangement joins TRGV5 to TRGJ1 or TRGJ2. Germline V gene sequence: CDR1 VINAFY, CDR2 YDVSNSKD. With V trimmed by 0 bases and J by 0 bases, 2 bases remained unmatched. The CDR3 is 14 residues long. The CDR3 reads CATWDRQNYYKKLF. The CDR3 coding sequence is TGTGCCACCTGGGACAGGCAGAATTATTATAAGAAACTCTTT.

The CDR3 coding sequence is TGTGCCTTGTGGGACGCTCAAGAGTTGGGCAAAAAAATCAAGGTATTT. Amino acid sequence: CALWDAQELGKKIKVF. This sequence joins TRGV9 and TRGJP. The V and J ends lost 4 bases and 4 bases, in that order; junction bases with no gene match: 4. Per germline, CDR1 GITISATS and CDR2 ISYDGTV (reference sequence). This CDR3 is 16 amino acids long.

This clone ranks as large. The V gene is TRGV3, the J gene TRGJP2. The CDR3 has 16 amino acids. Germline CDR1 reads VTNTFY; CDR2 reads YDVSTARD (reference sequence). Trimming took 3 bases from V and 2 from J; bases not matched to a gene: 9. DNA of the CDR3: TGTGCCACCTGGGACCTGGGGAGAAGTAGTGATTGGATCAAGACGTTT. It translates to CATWDLGRSSDWIKTF.

This clone was detected a few times. J is TRGJ1 or TRGJ2 and V is TRGV9. Germline lookup yields CDR1 GITISATS and CDR2 ISYDGTV (reference sequence). Trimming removed 0 bases from V and 3 bases from J; junction bases left unmatched: 2. This CDR3 has 13 residues. The CDR3 coding sequence is TGTGCCTTGTGGGAGGTGCCTTATTATAAGAAACTCTTT. This translates into CALWEVPYYKKLF.

This clone was seen more than once but under ten times. This chain uses TRGV4 with TRGJP. Germline lookup yields CDR1 EGSTGY and CDR2 YDSYTSSV. The CDR3 contains 14 residues. V was pared by 9 bases and J by 5 bases, with 4 bases of the junction left unmatched. The CDR3 loop is CATSKELGKKIKVF. The CDR3, as DNA: TGTGCCACCAGCAAAGAGTTGGGCAAAAAAATCAAGGTATTT.

This clone rates as medium-sized (0.01 to 0.1%). A much larger clone differs from this one at a single base, so this may be a read error. Other DNA sequences from this sample encode an identical CDR3 as well. The rearrangement joins TRGV9 to TRGJP. The germline gives CDR1 GITISATS, CDR2 ISYDGTV (reference sequence). There are 16 residues in the CDR3. The ends lost 1 base at V and 4 bases at J; junction bases unmatched: 1. The CDR3 bases are TGTGCCTTGTGGGAGGTACAAGAGTTGGGCAAAAAAATCAAGGTATTT. Translation: CALWEVQELGKKIKVF.

With respect to this clone: The junction and the germline gene differ at one end; a read error may be behind it. This specimen includes other DNA sequences encoding the same CDR3. This chain uses TRGV4 with TRGJ1 or TRGJ2. From germline, CDR1 is EGSTGY and CDR2 YDSYTSSV. CDR3 size: 11 residues. In DNA, the CDR3 is TGTGCCACCTGGGATCGGTATAAGAAACTCTTC. Residues: CATWDRYKKLF.

The chain recombines TRGV8 with TRGJ1 or TRGJ2. Germline V CDR1 and CDR2: VENAVY, YDSYNSRV. With V trimmed by 3 bases and J by 0 bases, 2 bases remained unmatched. This CDR3 is built from 13 residues. Here the CDR3 reads CATWDLNYYKKLF. The DNA for the CDR3 is TGTGCCACCTGGGATCTGAATTATTATAAGAAACTCTTT.

With regard to this clone: Just one base apart from a much larger clone, this may be a read error. The CDR3 bases are TGTGCCACCGGGGATAGGCCTAATGATTGGATCAAGACGTTT. Translating gives CATGDRPNDWIKTF. The rearrangement uses TRGV8 and TRGJP2. Germline CDR1 VENAVY, CDR2 YDSYNSRV. This CDR3 is 14 amino acids long.

This clone occurred a few times. The chain has TRGV4 and TRGJ1 or TRGJ2. The germline V gene encodes CDR1 EGSTGY and CDR2 YDSYTSSV. V gave up 2 bases and J gave up 3 bases; unmatched junction bases: 4. This CDR3 has 13 amino acids. CDR3 bases: TGTGCCACCTGGGATGCCCCTTATTATAAGAAACTCTTT. It specifies CATWDAPYYKKLF.

The V and J genes are TRGV9 and TRGJ1 or TRGJ2. V shed 5 bases, J shed 6 bases, and the junction held 7 bases outside the gene matches. The CDR3 has 12 residues. The V gene's germline CDR1 is GITISATS and CDR2 ISYDGTV (reference sequence). In DNA, the CDR3 is TGTGCCTTGTGGGCTAGGTCTTATAAGAAACTCTTT. Amino acid sequence: CALWARSYKKLF.

This clone is deemed medium-sized (0.01 to 0.1%). The chain joins TRGV5 to TRGJP1. J gave up 9 bases and V 3 bases, and 7 bases lay outside the gene matches. The CDR3 runs 13 residues. Germline V gene lookup returns CDR1 VINAFY and CDR2 YDVSNSKD. In nucleotides, the CDR3 is TGTGCCACCTGGGACCCCCACCGTTGGTTCAAGATATTT. Protein sequence: CATWDPHRWFKIF.

Worth noting for this clone: One base away lies a much larger clone, so this may be a sequencing read error. The CDR3 DNA sequence: TGTGCCACCTGGGAAAGTAATAAGAAACTCTTT. Protein product: CATWESNKKLF. The chain joins TRGV5 to TRGJ1 or TRGJ2. The junction had 5 bases not matched to a gene; V was cut back by 4 bases and J by 8 bases. Looked up from germline, CDR1 is VINAFY and CDR2 is YDVSNSKD. The CDR3 is made up of 11 amino acids.

With regard to this clone: A far larger clone is just one base off, so this is likely a read error. The chain is built from TRGV9 and TRGJP. The length of the CDR3 is 16 residues. Germline CDR1 is GITISATS and CDR2 is ISYDGTV (reference sequence). The CDR3 is CASWEVQELGKKIKVF. CDR3 DNA sequence: TGTGCCTCGTGGGAGGTGCAAGAGTTGGGCAAAAAAATCAAGGTATTT.

This clone was detected only a few times. The CDR3 reads CALWEVRKLF. The CDR3 DNA reads TGTGCCTTGTGGGAGGTAAGGAAACTCTTT. The chain recombines TRGV9 with TRGJ1 or TRGJ2. V lost 1 base, J lost 12 bases, and 3 bases stayed unmatched. CDR1 and CDR2 from the germline V gene are GITISATS and ISYDGTV (reference sequence). The CDR3 is 10 residues long.

By share of the sample, this clone is large (0.1 to 1%). The same CDR3 arises from other DNA sequences in this sample as well. The genes are TRGV9 and TRGJP. V trimming: 0 bases; J trimming: 7 bases; junction bases outside the gene matches: 3. Germline V CDR1 and CDR2: GITISATS, ISYDGTV (reference sequence). This CDR3 contains 16 residues. The CDR3 reads CALWEVRELGKKIKVF. The CDR3 bases are TGTGCCTTGTGGGAGGTGCGGGAGTTGGGCAAAAAAATCAAGGTATTT.

This clone showed up just a few times. The junction and the germline gene differ at one end; a read error may be behind it. This sequence joins TRGV4 and TRGJ1 or TRGJ2. The germline gives CDR1 EGSTGY, CDR2 YDSYTSSV. This CDR3 has 15 amino acids. The CDR3: CATWDGPRVYYKKLF. The CDR3, as DNA: TGTGCCACCTGGGATGGGCCTCGGGTTTATTATAAGAAGCTCTTT.

V and J are TRGV4 and TRGJ1 or TRGJ2. Germline V gene sequence: CDR1 EGSTGY, CDR2 YDSYTSSV. The CDR3 loop spans 12 amino acids. Unmatched junction bases numbered 11, after V lost 4 bases and J lost 11 bases. CDR3 region: CATWDSPGEKLF. The CDR3 nucleotides read TGTGCCACCTGGGACAGTCCGGGGGAGAAACTCTTT.

Concerning this clone itself: The same CDR3 can be traced to other DNA sequences in this sample. The chain links TRGV4 to TRGJ1 or TRGJ2. There are 12 residues in the CDR3. Germline CDR1 EGSTGY, CDR2 YDSYTSSV. The junction had 6 bases not matched to a gene; V was cut back by 0 bases and J by 10 bases. The CDR3, as DNA: TGTGCCACCTGGGATGGGCTGGGAAAGAAACTCTTT. This encodes CATWDGLGKKLF.

This clone was seen only a few times. This may be a read error: a much more frequent sequence differs by one nucleotide. The J gene is TRGJ1 or TRGJ2, the V gene TRGV3. This CDR3 has 9 amino acids. Trimming at V came to 2 bases and at J to 11 bases, leaving 0 bases not matched to a gene. Germline lookup yields CDR1 VTNTFY and CDR2 YDVSTARD (reference sequence). CDR3: CATWDKKLF. For the CDR3, the DNA is TGTGCCACCTGGGACAAGAAACTCTTT.

Relative to its sample, this clone is large. Other DNA sequences in this specimen translate into the identical CDR3. The chain employs TRGV3 and TRGJP2. Losses at the gene ends were 0 bases for V and 2 bases for J; bases not matched to a gene: 3. The CDR3 consists of 15 residues. Germline V CDR1 and CDR2: VTNTFY, YDVSTARD (reference sequence). The CDR3 is CATWDRPSSDWIKTF. The CDR3 DNA sequence: TGTGCCACCTGGGACAGGCCCAGTAGTGATTGGATCAAGACGTTT.

On this clone: This sequence may be a read error, since a much larger clone differs from it by one base. J is TRGJ1 or TRGJ2 and V is TRGV5. There are 13 residues in the CDR3. Per germline, CDR1 VINAFY and CDR2 YDVSNSKD. The CDR3 loop reads CATWDSDYYKELF. Here the CDR3 DNA reads TGTGCCACCTGGGACAGCGATTATTATAAGGAACTCTTT.

With respect to this clone: This may arise from a read error, as a much more abundant clone is one base away. The chain links TRGV2 to TRGJ1 or TRGJ2. The germline CDR1 and CDR2 sequences are EGSNGY and YDSYNSKV. The CDR3 is 13 residues long. CDR3 sequence: CATWVGPRLGKLF. The CDR3 nucleotides read TGTGCCACCTGGGTCGGGCCCCGGTTAGGGAAACTCTTT.